A single sample is the source of the 5 T cell receptor beta chains below, sequenced in a study of metastatic and nonmetastatic thyroid tumors. Using MiXCR, TCRdb re-called clones from the PCR reads. The sample includes roughly 32,000 clones, under 8% of them seen just once. Ahead of thyroid surgery, no patient had received treatment of any kind. Source material: blood. These receptors were obtained from a female donor with papillary thyroid cancer or a benign thyroid nodule (not recorded which). Some clones in this sample may be carry-over from other donors' samples.

This clone occurred many times. CDR3 in amino acids: CASSQDSWVTDTQYF. The CDR3, as DNA: TGCGCCAGCAGCCAAGACTCGTGGGTCACAGATACGCAGTATTTT. This chain connects TRBV4-1 to TRBJ2-3, with D uncertain. CDR3 length: 15 residues. Germline CDR1 MGHRA, CDR2 YSYEKL. V was clipped by 0 bases and J by 2 bases, with 9 bases between them.

This clone was counted at least ten times. This chain uses TRBV27 with TRBJ2-7; a possible D gene is TRBD1 (6 bases). Trimming stripped 5 bases from V and 6 bases from J, with 17 bases between. The CDR3 covers 14 residues. CDR1 and CDR2 from the germline V gene are MNHEY and SMNVEV (reference sequence). Written as DNA, the CDR3 is TGTGCCAGCAGTCTTGTACAGGGTTATGGCGAGCAGTACTTC. It yields the protein CASSLVQGYGEQYF.

This clone was recorded at least ten times. CDR3: CAISESQGGTNEKLFF. The CDR3 DNA reads as TGTGCCATCAGTGAGTCACAGGGAGGAACTAATGAAAAACTGTTTTTT. The chain carries TRBV10-3 and TRBJ1-4; tentative D call: TRBD1 (6 bases). The CDR3 has 16 amino acids. The germline V and J ends were trimmed by 0 bases and 1 base, with 9 bases remaining between them. The germline gives CDR1 ENHRY, CDR2 SYGVKD.

This clone appeared many times. The rearrangement joins TRBV9 to TRBJ1-2; D gene uncertain. Germline CDR1 SGDLS, CDR2 YYNGEE. This CDR3 is built from 11 residues. The V and J ends lost 4 bases and 0 bases respectively, with 1 base between them. The chain's CDR3 is CASSSNYGYTF. CDR3 nucleotides: TGTGCCAGCAGCTCTAACTATGGCTACACCTTC.

This clone was observed at least ten times. V and J are TRBV28 and TRBJ2-7, with D uncertain. The V end lost 1 base, the J end lost 4 bases, and 8 bases lay between the germline ends. Germline-derived CDR1 and CDR2 are MDHEN and SYDVKM. This CDR3 comprises 13 residues. DNA of the CDR3: TGTGCCAGCAGTTTATCACGAAGATACGAGCAGTACTTC. Protein product: CASSLSRRYEQYF.